This T cell receptor (beta chain) stems from a study of shared clonotypes between healthy human individuals. Study findings and constraints: A reduction in generation probabilities was seen for non-shared clonotypes relative to those shared by all four donors. Only blood underwent sampling, and tissue repertoires likely differ.

The CDR3 has 15 amino acids. After removal of 4 bases from V and 4 bases from J, the junction contained 4 bases not matched to a gene. Per the germline V gene, CDR1 is SGHRS and CDR2 is YFSETQ. The method was immunoSEQ multiplex PCR; TCRdb's version includes in-frame clones alone and lacks a portion of them. The sample yields about a million clones, around four fifths seen once. This clone was found many times. Its antigen is currently unknown. Within the sample, other DNA sequences also encode this same CDR3. Sequencing was performed on memory CD4+ T cells sorted from blood. Subset in this sample: CD45RA-negative fraction. This receptor was identified in a man between 18 and 35 years old in good health. This sequence joins TRBV5-1 and TRBJ2-3; 12 bases agree with TRBD2. The CDR3 loop reads CASSTLAGGPDTQYF. In nucleotides, the CDR3 is TGCGCCAGCAGCACGCTAGCGGGGGGGCCAGATACGCAGTATTTT.